Sequencing of this T cell receptor beta chain was carried out in a study of neurological immune-mediated disorders. This clonotype was detected many times. Indicated time point: longitudinal time-point 3. Over 180 million TCR-beta sequences from 15-18 subjects were obtained in each sequencing run. From the 5' RACE reads, TCRdb called clonotypes with MiXCR, one entry per CDR3 protein. The data contain about 84,000 distinct CDR3 sequences, roughly 4.5% of them singletons. V lost 4 bases, J lost 1 base, and 10 bases stayed unmatched. Per germline, CDR1 LNHNV and CDR2 YYDKDF (reference sequence). This CDR3 contains 17 residues.

V is TRBV15 and J is TRBJ2-3, with 8 bases that match TRBD2. This clonotype was obtained from a woman aged 55-69 years with multiple sclerosis. The sample was PBMCs. CDR3 protein: CATSNTSGSPGTDTQYF. CDR3 sequence (DNA): TGTGCCACCAGCAACACTAGCGGCTCCCCTGGCACAGATACGCAGTATTTT.